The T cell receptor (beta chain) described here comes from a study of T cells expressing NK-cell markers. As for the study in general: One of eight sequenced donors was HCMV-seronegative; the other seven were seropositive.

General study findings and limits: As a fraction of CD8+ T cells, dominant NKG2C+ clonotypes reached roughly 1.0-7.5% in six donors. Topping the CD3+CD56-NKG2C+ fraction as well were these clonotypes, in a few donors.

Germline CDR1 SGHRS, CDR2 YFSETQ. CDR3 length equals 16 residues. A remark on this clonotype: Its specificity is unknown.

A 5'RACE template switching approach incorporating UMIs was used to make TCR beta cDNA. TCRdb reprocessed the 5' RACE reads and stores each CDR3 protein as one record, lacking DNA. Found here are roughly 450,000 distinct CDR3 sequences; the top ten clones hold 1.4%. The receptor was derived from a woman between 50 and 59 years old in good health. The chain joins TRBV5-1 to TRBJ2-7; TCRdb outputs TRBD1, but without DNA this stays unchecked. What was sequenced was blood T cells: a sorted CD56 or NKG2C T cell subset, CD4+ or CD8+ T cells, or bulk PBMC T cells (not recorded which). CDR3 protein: CASSQLGQGSSYEQYF.